Below are 5 T cell receptor beta chains sequenced from a single sample in a study of blood T cell repertoires in COVID-19. Repertoires were generated with immunoSEQ multiplex PCR, while TCRdb's copy carries only in-frame clones and drops some. The sample includes approximately 60,000 clones, 65% to 85% seen only once; the top ten take around 21%. Input material: peripheral blood. The receptors were gathered from a woman over 75 with active or convalescent COVID-19.

The rearrangement uses TRBV10-3 and TRBJ1-1; D gene unclear. Trimming removed 10 bases from V and 1 base from J, with 10 bases in between. The CDR3 totals 12 residues. Looked up from germline, CDR1 is ENHRY and CDR2 is SYGVKD. The CDR3 DNA is TGTGCCACAATGAGAGGGAACACTGAAGCTTTCTTT. Translated, it gives CATMRGNTEAFF.

The V gene is TRBV9, the J gene TRBJ1-3, with D unresolved. The CDR3 consists of 15 residues. V was shortened by 3 bases and J by 2 bases, with 12 bases between the two germline ends. CDR1 is SGDLS, CDR2 YYNGEE, per germline. The CDR3 here is CASSAMQSPGNTIYF. CDR3 nucleotide sequence: TGTGCCAGCAGCGCAATGCAAAGCCCTGGAAACACCATATATTTT.

This clone turned up a few times. V and J are TRBV19 and TRBJ1-2; 7 nucleotides line up with TRBD1. This CDR3 is built from 14 residues. The ends lost 5 bases at V and 6 bases at J; junction bases unmatched: 9. Germline V lookup: CDR1 LNHDA, CDR2 SQIVND (reference sequence). The CDR3 DNA follows: TGTGCCAGTAGTCCTGACAGGGCGAGTCATGGCTACACCTTC. It specifies CASSPDRASHGYTF.

The rearrangement uses TRBV7-9 and TRBJ2-5; the match to TRBD2 covers 9 bases. V lost 1 base, J lost 5 bases, and 8 bases stayed unmatched. Germline V gene lookup returns CDR1 SEHNR and CDR2 FQNEAQ (reference sequence). This CDR3 has 16 residues. The CDR3 reads CASSLGRGGVVETQYF. The CDR3 DNA reads as TGTGCCAGCAGCTTAGGGCGGGGGGGCGTCGTGGAGACCCAGTACTTC.

The rearrangement uses TRBV19 and TRBJ1-2; D call uncertain. Trimming took 2 bases from V and 8 from J, leaving 21 bases between them. CDR1 is LNHDA and CDR2 is SQIVND in the germline V gene (reference sequence). CDR3 size: 16 residues. This chain's CDR3 is CASSIRPPLAVIGYTF. The CDR3 DNA follows: TGTGCCAGTAGTATAAGACCCCCCCTGGCGGTTATCGGCTACACCTTC.